This T cell receptor beta chain stems from a study of T cells in Graves' hyperthyroidism and ophthalmopathy. This clonotype has a single count. A read error is possible here, since a much larger clone lies one base away. Amplification targeted TCR beta CDR3 regions from RNA transcripts. The TCR CDR3 was amplified in a first-round RT-PCR using the HTBI primer set. TCRdb fed the multiplex PCR reads into MiXCR, producing one record per CDR3 protein. Among about 640,000 distinct CDR3 sequences listed, 13% to 15% were seen once. The clonotype was recovered from a woman aged 45-59 years with Graves' ophthalmopathy. Source material: blood.

The CDR3 region is CASTTDPDNEQFF. The CDR3 DNA reads TGTGCCAGCACTACGGACCCAGACAATGAGCAGTTCTTC. The chain is built from TRBV2 and TRBJ2-1; D not certain. The CDR3 totals 13 residues. V lost 7 bases, J lost 5 bases, and 12 bases lay in between. Germline CDR1 reads SNHLY; CDR2 reads FYNNEI.